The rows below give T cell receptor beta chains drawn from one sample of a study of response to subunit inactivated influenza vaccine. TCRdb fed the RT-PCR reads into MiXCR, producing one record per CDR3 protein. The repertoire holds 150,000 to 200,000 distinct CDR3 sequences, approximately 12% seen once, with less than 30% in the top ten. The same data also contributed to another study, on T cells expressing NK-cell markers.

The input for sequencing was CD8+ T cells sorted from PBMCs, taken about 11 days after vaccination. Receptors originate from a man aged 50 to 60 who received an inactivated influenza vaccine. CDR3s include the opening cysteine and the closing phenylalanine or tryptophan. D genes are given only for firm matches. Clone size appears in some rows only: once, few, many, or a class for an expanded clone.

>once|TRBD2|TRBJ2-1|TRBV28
TGTGCCGGAGCGGGAGATAGGTCCTACAATGAGCAGTTCTTC
CAGAGDRSYNEQFF
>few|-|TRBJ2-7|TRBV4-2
TGTGCCAGCAGCCCCCTAGGTAGCTCGGCGGTCCACGAGCAGTACTTC
CASSPLGSSAVHEQYF
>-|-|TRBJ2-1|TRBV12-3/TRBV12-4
TGTGCCAGCAGTTTTATCTACAATGAGCAGTTCTTC
CASSFIYNEQFF
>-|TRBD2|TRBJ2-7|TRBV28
TGTGCCAGCAGTTTCCCCACGGGACTAGCGGGAGGGTTCTACGAGCAGTACTTC
CASSFPTGLAGGFYEQYF
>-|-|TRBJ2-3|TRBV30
TGTGCCTGGAGTTTCAGTTCTAGCACAGATACGCAGTATTTT
CAWSFSSSTDTQYF
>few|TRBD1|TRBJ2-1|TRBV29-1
TGCAGCGTTGAGGTCCGGGGACAGATGCATGAGCAGTTCTTC
CSVEVRGQMHEQFF
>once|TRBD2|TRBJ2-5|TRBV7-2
TGTGCCAGCAGCTTAGAAGGCGGGGGGATGGCAGAGACCCAGTACTTC
CASSLEGGGMAETQYF
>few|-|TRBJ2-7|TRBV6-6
TGTGCCAGCAGTTACGGGCTAAACTACGAGCAGTACTTC
CASSYGLNYEQYF
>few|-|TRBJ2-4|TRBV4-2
TGTGCCAGCAGCCAAAGGCAGGGAGAGGCCAAAAACATTCAGTACTTC
CASSQRQGEAKNIQYF
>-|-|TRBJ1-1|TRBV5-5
TGTGCCAGCAGCTTGATCTCTCTGGACAGAGAAGCTTTCTTT
CASSLISLDREAFF
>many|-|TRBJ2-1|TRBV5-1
TGCGCCAGCAGCTTGGACCCCTGGAATGAGCAGTTCTTC
CASSLDPWNEQFF
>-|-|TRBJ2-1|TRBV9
TGTGCCAGCAGCAACTCCAAGCTAGCCCCATCTTACAATGAGCAGTTCTTC
CASSNSKLAPSYNEQFF
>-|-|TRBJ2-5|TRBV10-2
TGCGCCAGCAGTGAGAGGACAGTTCAAGAGACCCAGTACTTC
CASSERTVQETQYF
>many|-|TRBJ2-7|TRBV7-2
TGTGCCAGCAGCTTAGCGGGAGTGACCTACGAGCAGTACTTC
CASSLAGVTYEQYF
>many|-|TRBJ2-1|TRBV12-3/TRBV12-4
TGTGCCAGCAGCTTAGAGAGGGCTTTCACAAGGAATGAGCAGTTCTTC
CASSLERAFTRNEQFF
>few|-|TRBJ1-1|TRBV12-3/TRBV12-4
TGTGCCAGCAGTGGGGACTGGGGCACTGAAGCTTTCTTT
CASSGDWGTEAFF
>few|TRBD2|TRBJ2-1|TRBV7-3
TGTGCCAGCAGTTTCAGCGGGGGGCCGCCCTACAATGAGCAGTTCTTC
CASSFSGGPPYNEQFF
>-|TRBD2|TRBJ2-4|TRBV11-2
TGTGCCAGCAGCTTATATCGGGGGGACATTCAGTACTTC
CASSLYRGDIQYF
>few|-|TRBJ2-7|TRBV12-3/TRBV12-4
TGTGCCAGCAGTCATACTACAAAAACCTACGAGCAGTACTTC
CASSHTTKTYEQYF
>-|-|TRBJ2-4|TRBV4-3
TGCGCCAGCAGCCAAGATCAGGGACCCAAAAACATTCAGTACTTC
CASSQDQGPKNIQYF
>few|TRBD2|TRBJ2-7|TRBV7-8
TGTGCCAGCTCCAATGGGGCGGGAGGGTACCACGAGCAGTACTTC
CASSNGAGGYHEQYF
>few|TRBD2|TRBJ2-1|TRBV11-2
TGTGCCAGCATAGTAGCGGGGGGCGCCTACAATGAGCAGTTCTTC
CASIVAGGAYNEQFF
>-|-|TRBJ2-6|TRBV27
TGTGCCAGCAGTTTCCTTGGACATAATGGGGCCAACGTCCTGACTTTC
CASSFLGHNGANVLTF
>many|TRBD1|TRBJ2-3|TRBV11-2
TGTGCCAGCAGCTTCTGGGACAGATTTGATAGCACAGATACGCAGTATTTT
CASSFWDRFDSTDTQYF
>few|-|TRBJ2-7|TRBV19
TGTGCCAGTAGCCCCTCCTCCGCGGGACGGTCCTACGAGCAGTACTTC
CASSPSSAGRSYEQYF
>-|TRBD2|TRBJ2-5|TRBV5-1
TGCGCCTGCAGCTTGACTAGCGGGGGACTAATCGGGGAGACCCAGTACTTC
CACSLTSGGLIGETQYF
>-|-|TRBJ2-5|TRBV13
TGTGCCAGCAGCTCCGCTTTATCTAGTGATGGCGCCCAGTACTTC
CASSSALSSDGAQYF
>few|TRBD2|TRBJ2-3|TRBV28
TGTGCCAGCAGTTCGAATAGCGGGGCTAGCACAGATACGCAGTATTTT
CASSSNSGASTDTQYF
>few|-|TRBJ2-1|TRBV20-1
TGCAGTGCTGACCCCCCTTGGAGCTCCTACAATGAGCAGTTCTTC
CSADPPWSSYNEQFF
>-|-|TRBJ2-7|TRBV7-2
TGTGCCAGCAGCTTCGAGGTGGGTAGGGGCCGAGACCACGAGCAGTACTTC
CASSFEVGRGRDHEQYF
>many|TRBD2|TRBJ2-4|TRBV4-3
TGCGCCAGCAGCCAAGATGCGGGGGACATTCAGTACTTC
CASSQDAGDIQYF
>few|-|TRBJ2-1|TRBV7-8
TGTGCCAGCAGCCCTCGAGGGGCCTCCTACAATGAGCAGTTCTTC
CASSPRGASYNEQFF
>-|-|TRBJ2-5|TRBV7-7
TGTGCCAGCAGCTTCGAAGGGCTCACGGAGACCCAGTACTTC
CASSFEGLTETQYF
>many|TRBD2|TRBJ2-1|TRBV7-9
TGTGCCAGCAGCCTAACTAGCGCGGCCTACAATGAGCAGTTCTTC
CASSLTSAAYNEQFF
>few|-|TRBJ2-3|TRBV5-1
TGCGCCAGCAGAACTACTAGCACAGATACGCAGTATTTT
CASRTTSTDTQYF
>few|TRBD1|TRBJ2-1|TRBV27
TGTGCCAGCAGTTTAACGACAGGGGGCTCCTACAATGAGCAGTTCTTC
CASSLTTGGSYNEQFF
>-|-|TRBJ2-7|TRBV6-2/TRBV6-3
TGTGCCAGCAGTTACCCACTAGAGCGGGCTTTCCCCTACGAGCAGTACTTC
CASSYPLERAFPYEQYF
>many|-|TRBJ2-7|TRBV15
TGTGCCACCAGCAACCCGGCCCGGGGCGAGACAGCCTACGAGCAGTACTTC
CATSNPARGETAYEQYF
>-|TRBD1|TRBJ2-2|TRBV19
TGTGCCAGTAGTATAGTGAGGGGGCGAGTCTCCGGGGAGCTGTTTTTT
CASSIVRGRVSGELFF
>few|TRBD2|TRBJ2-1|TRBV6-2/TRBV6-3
TGTGCCAGCAGTATCACCCAGCGGGAGCAGGTTGAGCAGTTCTTC
CASSITQREQVEQFF
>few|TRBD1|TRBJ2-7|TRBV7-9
TGTGCCAGCAGCCTCCGGGACAGGGGGACCTACGAGCAGTACTTC
CASSLRDRGTYEQYF
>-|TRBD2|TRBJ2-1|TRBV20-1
TGCAGTGCTAGAGCCCCCCTAGCGGGTTCCTACAATGAGCAGTTCTTC
CSARAPLAGSYNEQFF
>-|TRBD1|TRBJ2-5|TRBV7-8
TGTGCCAGCAGCAAACGGACAGGGGAATATCAAGAGACCCAGTACTTC
CASSKRTGEYQETQYF
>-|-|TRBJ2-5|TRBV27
TGTGCCAGCAGTTTAGGGACCCACGTAGAGACCCAGTACTTC
CASSLGTHVETQYF
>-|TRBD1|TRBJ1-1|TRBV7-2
TGTGCCAGCAGCTGGGGACAGGGGGTCCCTGAAGCTTTCTTT
CASSWGQGVPEAFF
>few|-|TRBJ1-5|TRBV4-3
TGCGCCAGCAGCCAAGCCCGGAGGCTTCCGGATCAGCCCCAGCATTTT
CASSQARRLPDQPQHF
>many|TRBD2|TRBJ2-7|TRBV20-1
TGCAGTGCTAGAGGTCTAGCGGGGGCAGTCTACGAGCAGTACTTC
CSARGLAGAVYEQYF
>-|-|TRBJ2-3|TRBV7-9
TGTGCCAGCAGCTTTTACGAGGGGGGCCGCACAGATACGCAGTATTTT
CASSFYEGGRTDTQYF
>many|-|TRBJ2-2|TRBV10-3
TGTGCCATCAGTGGAGGAAACACCGGGGAGCTGTTTTTT
CAISGGNTGELFF
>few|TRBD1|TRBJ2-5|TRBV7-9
TGTGCCAGCAGCCAATTGGGACAGTCGCAAGAGACCCAGTACTTC
CASSQLGQSQETQYF
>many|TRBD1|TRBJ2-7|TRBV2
TGTGCCAGCAAAGGGACAGGGGCCTACGAGCAGTACTTC
CASKGTGAYEQYF
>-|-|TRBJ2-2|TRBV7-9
TGTGCCAGCAGCTTAGTCTTCGGGGAGCTGTTTTTT
CASSLVFGELFF
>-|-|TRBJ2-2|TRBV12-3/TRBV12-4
TGTGCCAGCAGTTTACAGGAGCACACCGGGGAGCTGTTTTTT
CASSLQEHTGELFF